These T cell receptor beta chains were read from a single sample in a study of cytomegalovirus exposure and HLA in healthy donors. The table came from immunoSEQ multiplex PCR; TCRdb's copy has only in-frame clones and leaves some out. In total, the table holds about 130,000 clones. Sequencing was done on a sample of PBMCs. The receptor set was obtained from a woman in her forties in good health and CMV-seropositive. The CDR3 runs from the conserved cysteine through the conserved F or W. D genes are given only for firm matches.

-,TRBJ1-2,TRBV7-9,TGTGCCAGCAGCTTAAGTTCGGCAGGCTCAGGCTACACCTTC,CASSLSSAGSGYTF
-,TRBJ1-5,TRBV28,TGTGCCAGCAGTTCAGGTCTCGTTCAGCCCCAGCATTTT,CASSSGLVQPQHF
-,TRBJ2-5,TRBV6-5,TGTGCCAGCAGTAATGTAGTATGGTGGGAGACCCAGTACTTC,CASSNVVWWETQYF
-,TRBJ2-1,TRBV10-3,TGTGCCATCAGGGACGGGGAAGCCTACAATGAGCAGTTCTTC,CAIRDGEAYNEQFF
-,TRBJ1-4,TRBV18,TGTGCCAGCTCACCCCCAGGGTTGGGAAATGAAAAACTGTTTTTT,CASSPPGLGNEKLFF
TRBD1,TRBJ2-7,TRBV7-9,TGTGCCAGCAGCTACGGACAGGGCCCTGCCTACGAGCAGTACTTC,CASSYGQGPAYEQYF
-,TRBJ1-5,TRBV28,TGTGCCAGCAGTACCCGGGTACAGCCCCAGCATTTT,CASSTRVQPQHF
TRBD2,TRBJ2-5,TRBV4-1,TGCGCCAGCAGCCATTCGATCAGGGAGGGGTACCAAGAGACCCAGTACTTC,CASSHSIREGYQETQYF
-,TRBJ1-1,TRBV19,TGTGCCAGTAGTCGTCCGAGAAAGAACACTGAAGCTTTCTTT,CASSRPRKNTEAFF
-,TRBJ1-5,TRBV11-2,TGTGCCAGCAGCCACCACCCCTCTCAGGGGCCCCAGCATTTT,CASSHHPSQGPQHF
TRBD2,TRBJ2-2,TRBV29-1,TGCAGCGGGGGAGCGGGATCGAACACCGGGGAGCTGTTTTTT,CSGGAGSNTGELFF
TRBD1,TRBJ1-1,TRBV30,TGTGCCTGGAGACTGGGACAGGCGAACACTGAAGCTTTCTTT,CAWRLGQANTEAFF
-,TRBJ2-7,TRBV4-2,TGTGCCAGCAGCCAAGCGGGAGGAGGGGGATACGAGCAGTACTTC,CASSQAGGGGYEQYF
-,TRBJ1-1,TRBV11-3,TGTGCCAGCAGCTTAGAGAGGGCCACTGAAGCTTTCTTT,CASSLERATEAFF
-,TRBJ2-7,TRBV6-4,TGTGCCAGCACCGGGGGAGAAACCTACGAGCAGTACTTC,CASTGGETYEQYF
TRBD2,TRBJ2-1,TRBV5-1,TGCGCCAGCAGCTTGGACCTAGCGGGACAATACAATGAGCAGTTCTTC,CASSLDLAGQYNEQFF
TRBD1,TRBJ1-3,TRBV18,TGTGCCAGCTCACGCCTTGGACAGGGCTCGGATGGAAACACCATATATTTT,CASSRLGQGSDGNTIYF
-,TRBJ2-1,TRBV11-3,TGTGCCAGCAGCGTGGGGTCGGACTTCGATGAGCAGTTCTTC,CASSVGSDFDEQFF
-,TRBJ2-7,TRBV9,TGTGCCAGCAGCGTACGATGGGAGAGATACGAGCAGTACTTC,CASSVRWERYEQYF
TRBD2,TRBJ2-3,TRBV29-1,TGCAGCGCCAAGGAAGGGAGGGCAGATACGCAGTATTTT,CSAKEGRADTQYF
-,TRBJ2-7,TRBV9,TGTGCCAGCAGCGTAGCTAGGGAGGAATACGAGCAGTACTTC,CASSVAREEYEQYF
TRBD1,TRBJ2-7,TRBV29-1,TGCAGCGTTGAAGACTGGGGACAGGGCGATACGTACGAGCAGTACTTC,CSVEDWGQGDTYEQYF
TRBD2,TRBJ2-1,TRBV15,TGTGCCACCAGCAGAGATAGGACTAGCGGATTCAATGAGCAGTTCTTC,CATSRDRTSGFNEQFF
-,TRBJ2-1,TRBV7-6,TGTGCCAGCAGCTCCGGACTCTACAATGAGCAGTTCTTC,CASSSGLYNEQFF
-,TRBJ1-2,TRBV28,TGTGCCAGCAGTCAACCCCTGGGCGGCTACACCTTC,CASSQPLGGYTF
TRBD2,TRBJ2-7,TRBV28,TGTGCCAGCAGTTCGGGACTAGCGGGAACCTACGAGCAGTACTTC,CASSSGLAGTYEQYF
TRBD1,TRBJ1-2,TRBV6-5,TGTGCCAGCAGTTACTCGAGTTCAGGGGGCTATGGCTACACCTTC,CASSYSSSGGYGYTF
TRBD2,TRBJ2-3,TRBV5-6,TGTGCCAGCAGCTTGGGGTTAGCGGGTCTGGATACGCAGTATTTT,CASSLGLAGLDTQYF
TRBD1,TRBJ1-1,TRBV4-2,TGTGCCAGCAGCCAGGGAAGGACAGGGGCACTTCTGACTGAAGCTTTCTTT,CASSQGRTGALLTEAFF
TRBD2,TRBJ2-1,TRBV7-3,TGTGCCAGCAGCTTCGCCGGAGGACTAGCGGGAGTCTACAATGAGCAGTTCTTC,CASSFAGGLAGVYNEQFF
-,TRBJ2-3,TRBV5-6,TGTGCCAGCAGCCCTCGGTTCTTAGGCACAGATACGCAGTATTTT,CASSPRFLGTDTQYF
-,TRBJ2-3,TRBV5-4,TGTGCCAGCAGCTTGGATCTAGTTAGCACAGATACGCAGTATTTT,CASSLDLVSTDTQYF
-,TRBJ1-1,TRBV9,TGTGCCAGCAGCGTAGATCCAGGGGACACTGAAGCTTTCTTT,CASSVDPGDTEAFF
TRBD1,TRBJ2-7,TRBV11-2,TGTGCCAGCAGCCAGGGACAGGCCGCCGAGCAGTACTTC,CASSQGQAAEQYF
TRBD1,TRBJ2-1,TRBV6-6,TGTGCCAGCAGCTTCGGGGCAGGGGGAAATGAGCAGTTCTTC,CASSFGAGGNEQFF
-,TRBJ1-2,TRBV7-8,TGTGCCAGCAGCTTAGACGCAGGGCCGGATGGCTACACCTTC,CASSLDAGPDGYTF
-,TRBJ2-2,TRBV10-2,TGCGCCAGCACTGTAGCTGGAGGGAACACCGGGGAGCTGTTTTTT,CASTVAGGNTGELFF
-,TRBJ2-3,TRBV29-1,TGCAGCGTTGGCCGGGGAGATACGCAGTATTTT,CSVGRGDTQYF
TRBD1,TRBJ2-7,TRBV30,TGTGCCTGGATTCCGGGACAGGCAAAATACGAGCAGTACTTC,CAWIPGQAKYEQYF
TRBD1,TRBJ2-7,TRBV15,TGTGCCACCAGCAGAGACGTGACAGGGACCGAGCAGTACTTC,CATSRDVTGTEQYF
-,TRBJ1-1,TRBV7-8,TGTGCCAGCAGCCAGTTTGGGGGCTTAGACCACACTGAAGCTTTCTTT,CASSQFGGLDHTEAFF
-,TRBJ2-7,TRBV5-1,TGCGCCAGCAGCTTGGGTTCTAGGAGCTCCTACGAGCAATACTTC,CASSLGSRSSYEQYF
TRBD2,TRBJ2-1,TRBV27,TGTGCCAGCAGTTTACTCCCATTGACTAGCGGAGTAGTTTACAATGAGCAGTTCTTC,CASSLLPLTSGVVYNEQFF
-,TRBJ1-3,TRBV15,TGTGCCACCAGCAATCTCGGGACTCACGTTGGAAACACCATATATTTT,CATSNLGTHVGNTIYF
TRBD1,TRBJ2-2,TRBV7-2,TGTGCCAGCATCATGAGCGCAGGGGGCCCCGGGGCCGGGGAGCTGTTTTTT,CASIMSAGGPGAGELFF
TRBD1,TRBJ2-1,TRBV5-1,TGCGCCAGCAGTATCGCAGGGGGCGCGTCAAATGAGCAGTTCTTC,CASSIAGGASNEQFF
TRBD2,TRBJ2-1,TRBV9,TGTGCCAGCAGCGTAGCGGGAGGTATGGATGAGCAGTTCTTC,CASSVAGGMDEQFF
TRBD2,TRBJ2-7,TRBV18,TGTGCCAGCTCACCACTAACTAGCGGCGAGCAGTACTTC,CASSPLTSGEQYF
-,TRBJ2-1,TRBV5-1,TGCGCCAGCAGCTTAACACAGGGTTTTACCGGTGAGCAGTTCTTC,CASSLTQGFTGEQFF
-,TRBJ2-4,TRBV28,TGTGCCAGCAGTCCTACTGGCGGGCCAGCCAAAAACATTCAGTACTTC,CASSPTGGPAKNIQYF
-,TRBJ2-7,TRBV5-5,TGTGCCAGCAGCATGAGACTTTCGGCATCCTACGAGCAGTACTTC,CASSMRLSASYEQYF
TRBD1,TRBJ2-4,TRBV7-2,TGTGCCAGCAGCCCGAGGGACAGGGGGCGGAACATTCAGTACTTC,CASSPRDRGRNIQYF
TRBD2,TRBJ2-3,TRBV18,TGTGCCAGCTCACCCAGCGGGAGGGATGCAGATACGCAGTATTTT,CASSPSGRDADTQYF
TRBD1,TRBJ1-3,TRBV29-1,TGCAGCGCGGCCAGGACAGGGGCTGGAAACACCATATATTTT,CSAARTGAGNTIYF
-,TRBJ2-4,TRBV28,TGTGCCAGCAGTTTATTACCAACAGGGGGGGGGAACATTCAGTACTTC,CASSLLPTGGGNIQYF
TRBD2,TRBJ2-1,TRBV5-1,TGCGCCAGCAGCGGGGGACTAGCGGGAGGCTCCTACAATGAGCAGTTCTTC,CASSGGLAGGSYNEQFF
-,TRBJ2-1,TRBV4-3,TGCGCCAGCAGCCAAGATCTGGAGGCGATACAGCAGTTCTTC,CASSQDLEAIQQFF
-,TRBJ2-1,TRBV30,TGTGCCTGGAGCCCGGGGAGCTCCTACAATGAGCAGTTCTTC,CAWSPGSSYNEQFF
-,TRBJ2-1,TRBV19,TGTGCCAGTAGTCCAGGAACTCCACCCTACTACAATGAGCAGTTCTTC,CASSPGTPPYYNEQFF